The TCR beta chain described here comes from a study of blood T cells in healthy people across ages. General study findings and limits: Correlation between TCR beta diversity and naive T cell percentage was strong.

The sample holds a few counts of this clonotype. Its matching antigen is unknown. PCR was performed a second time for roughly 7 to 12 cycles using a sample-barcoded 5' primer and a J-beta primer mix. TCRdb reanalysed the 5' RACE reads using MiXCR and keeps one entry per CDR3 protein. The top ten clones hold 23% of a sample with 1,800,000 or so distinct CDR3 sequences, roughly 43% of them seen once. Healthy individuals of Caucasian origin from Russia, aged roughly 6 to 100, served as donors. Germline CDR1 is SGHTA and CDR2 is FQGNSA. The V end lost 6 bases, the J end lost 6 bases, and 11 bases lay between the germline ends. This CDR3 comprises 13 residues.

V is TRBV7-2 and J is TRBJ2-2; D ambiguous. This sequence originates from a human donor in good health. Sample: blood. As DNA, the CDR3 is TGTGCCAGCAGACAAAGCTTTCCCGGGGAGCTGTTTTTT. Encoded protein: CASRQSFPGELFF.